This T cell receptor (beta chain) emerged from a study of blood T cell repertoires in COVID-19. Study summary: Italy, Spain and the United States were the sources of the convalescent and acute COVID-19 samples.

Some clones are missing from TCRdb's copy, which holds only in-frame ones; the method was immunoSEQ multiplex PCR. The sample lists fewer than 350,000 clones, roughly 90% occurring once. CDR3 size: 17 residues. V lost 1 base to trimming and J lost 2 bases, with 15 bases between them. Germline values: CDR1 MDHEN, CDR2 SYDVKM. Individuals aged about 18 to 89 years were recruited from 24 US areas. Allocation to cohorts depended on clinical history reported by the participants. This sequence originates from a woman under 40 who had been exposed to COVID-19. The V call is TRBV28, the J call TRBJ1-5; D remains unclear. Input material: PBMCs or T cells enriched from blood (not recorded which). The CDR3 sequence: CASSLSGSTGGNQPQHF. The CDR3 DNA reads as TGTGCCAGCAGTTTATCGGGTTCAACCGGTGGCAATCAGCCCCAGCATTTT.